The text below deals with one T cell receptor (beta chain). Its antigen is unknown. These data are taken from a study of blood T cells in healthy people across ages. Study-wide points: Roughly linearly, TCR beta diversity per million T cells fell as age increased.

V lost 3 bases and J 0 bases, leaving 15 bases between the germline ends. The CDR3 runs to 17 residues. Per the germline V gene, CDR1 is MGHRA and CDR2 is YSYEKL. The authors extracted at least 5 micrograms of total RNA per sample. Primers used in a second PCR of roughly 7 to 12 cycles were a sample-barcoded 5' primer and a J-beta primer mix. Each CDR3 protein is one row after TCRdb ran MiXCR on the 5' RACE reads. The data show more than 700,000 distinct CDR3 sequences, with 53% seen just once and about two fifths held by the top ten. The sequence came from an elderly man in good health. The sequenced material came from blood. The chain links TRBV4-1 to TRBJ2-1; D is ambiguous. The CDR3 here is CASSQDKGASSYNEQFF. The CDR3, as DNA: TGCGCCAGCAGCCAGGATAAGGGCGCCAGCTCCTACAATGAGCAGTTCTTC.